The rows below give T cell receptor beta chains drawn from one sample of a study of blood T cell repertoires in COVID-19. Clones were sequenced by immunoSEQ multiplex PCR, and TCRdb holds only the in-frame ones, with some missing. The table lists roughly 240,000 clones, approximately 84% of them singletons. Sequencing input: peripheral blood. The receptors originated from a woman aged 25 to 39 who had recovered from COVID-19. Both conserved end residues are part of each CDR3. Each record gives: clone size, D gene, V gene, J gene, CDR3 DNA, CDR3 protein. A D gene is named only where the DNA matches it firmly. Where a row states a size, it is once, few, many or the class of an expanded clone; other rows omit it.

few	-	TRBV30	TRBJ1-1	TGTGCCTGGAGTATAAACGGGGGCACTGAAGCTTTCTTT	CAWSINGGTEAFF
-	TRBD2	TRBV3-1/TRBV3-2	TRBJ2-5	TGTGCCAGCAGCCAACGGGGACTAGCGGGGGGGTTCGGTGGTCGCCAAGAGACCCAGTACTTC	CASSQRGLAGGFGGRQETQYF
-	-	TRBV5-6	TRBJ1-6	TGTGCCAGCACCCTGAGCTCCGGGAGCTGGGATTCACCCCTCCACTTT	CASTLSSGSWDSPLHF
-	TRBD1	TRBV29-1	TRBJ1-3	TGCAGCGTTGAAGATCCAGGGGGGACCTCTGGAAACACCATATATTTT	CSVEDPGGTSGNTIYF
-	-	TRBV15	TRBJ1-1	TGTGCCACCAGGCAGGGGCTGGGCACTGAAGCTTTCTTT	CATRQGLGTEAFF
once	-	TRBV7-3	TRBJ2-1	TGTGCCAGCAGCTGGGGGGTAGGGACCAATGAGCAGTTCTTC	CASSWGVGTNEQFF
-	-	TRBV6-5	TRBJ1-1	TGTGCCAGCAGCTGGACAGTAATGAACACTGAAGCTTTCTTT	CASSWTVMNTEAFF
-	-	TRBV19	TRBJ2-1	TGTGCCAGTAGTATTAGTGCTCCGGGACACCAGTTCTTC	CASSISAPGHQFF
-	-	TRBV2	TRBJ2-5	TGTGCCAGCAGTTTGCAGGAGACCCAGTACTTC	CASSLQETQYF
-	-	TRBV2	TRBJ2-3	TGTGCCAGCAGTGTGGACGGGGAGGGCACAGATACGCAGTATTTT	CASSVDGEGTDTQYF
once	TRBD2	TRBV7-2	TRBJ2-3	TGTGCCAGCAGCTTGGGCGGGGGGGCAGATACGCAGTATTTT	CASSLGGGADTQYF
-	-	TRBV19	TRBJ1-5	TGTGCCAGTAGCACGCCGGGAGCTAGCAATCAGCCCCAGCATTTT	CASSTPGASNQPQHF
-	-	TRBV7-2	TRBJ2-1	TGTGCCGTGAGACAGGCCTTATCCTACAATGAGCAGTTCTTC	CAVRQALSYNEQFF